Below, 32 T cell receptor beta chains from the same sample are listed, as sequenced in a study of blood T cells in healthy people across ages. It was with a sample-barcoded 5' primer and a J-beta primer mix that a second PCR of about 7 to 12 cycles was run. Via MiXCR, TCRdb re-called the 5' RACE reads, giving one row per CDR3 protein. The table includes approximately 2,000,000 distinct CDR3 sequences, approximately 40% detected once. The source material was blood. The receptors were sampled from a human donor in good health.

Comments on this clonotype: The junction shows a germline mismatch at one end, possibly a read error. The chain links TRBV18 to TRBJ2-3; D gene unclear. Germline CDR1 reads KGHSH; CDR2 reads LQKENI. The CDR3 has 14 amino acids. CDR3 amino acids: CAGSPPSSRDTQYF. In DNA, the CDR3 is TGTGCCGGCTCACCACCCTCTTCACGAGATACGCAGTATTTT.

The chain employs TRBV10-3 and TRBJ1-6; D is ambiguous. CDR1 ENHRY and CDR2 SYGVKD come from the germline V gene. The CDR3 is 13 amino acids. Trimming took off 8 bases at V and 8 bases at J, with 13 bases between the two ends. CDR3 sequence: CAIGPEEDSPLHF. CDR3 nucleotide sequence: TGTGCCATCGGTCCGGAGGAGGATTCACCCCTCCACTTT.

This clonotype has more than one count but fewer than ten. The V call is TRBV4-3, the J call TRBJ2-3, with D possibly being TRBD2 (6 bases). Trimming stripped 1 base from V and 5 bases from J, with 16 bases between. CDR3 size: 16 residues. CDR1 is LGHNA and CDR2 is YSLEER in the germline V gene. Here the CDR3 DNA reads TGCGCCAGCAGCCAAGGGGACGGAGGGGAGAGAGATACGCAGTATTTT. Residues: CASSQGDGGERDTQYF.

The V gene is TRBV4-3, the J gene TRBJ1-6, with a possible D match to TRBD1 (5 bases). Trimming stripped 0 bases from V and 5 bases from J, with 11 bases between. CDR3 length equals 16 residues. From germline, CDR1 is LGHNA and CDR2 YSLEER. This CDR3 is CASSQDRESDNSPLHF. DNA for the CDR3: TGCGCCAGCAGCCAAGACAGGGAGTCCGATAATTCACCCCTCCACTTT.

CDR3: CASSLGGFAQPQHF. CDR3 in DNA: TGTGCCAGCAGCTTAGGAGGGTTCGCTCAGCCCCAGCATTTT. The chain uses TRBV7-2 and TRBJ1-5; no clear D gene. The CDR3 sequence is 14 residues long. V was pared by 1 base and J by 6 bases, with 10 bases between. Per the germline V gene, CDR1 is SGHTA and CDR2 is FQGNSA. Together with reference TRBV7-2 and TRBJ1-5, the CDR3 gives the full variable domain: GAGVSQSPSNKVTEKGKDVELRCDPISGHTALYWYRQSLGQGLEFLIYFQGNSAPDKSGLPSDRFSAERTGGSVSTLTIQRTQQEDSAVYLCASSLGGFAQPQHFGDGTRLSIL.

V gene TRBV12-3 or TRBV12-4 combines with J gene TRBJ1-1; no firm D call. Trimming took off 8 bases at V and 0 bases at J, with 10 bases between the two ends. The CDR3 consists of 13 residues. CDR3 sequence reads: CASGVTMNTEAFF. The CDR3, as DNA: TGTGCCAGCGGCGTCACAATGAACACTGAAGCTTTCTTT.

This clonotype was seen only a few times. V usage is TRBV5-4 and J usage is TRBJ1-4; D is possibly TRBD1 (5 bases). The CDR3 runs to 14 residues. V shed 0 bases and J shed 7 bases, with 10 bases lying between them. Germline V gene data show CDR1 as SGHNT and CDR2 as YYREEE (reference sequence). The CDR3 reads CASSLEGAREKLFF. CDR3 nucleotides: TGTGCCAGCAGCTTGGAAGGGGCTCGTGAAAAACTGTTTTTT.

This chain connects TRBV11-2 to TRBJ2-1; 7 bases agree with TRBD2. CDR1 SGHAT and CDR2 FQNNGV come from the germline V gene. Unmatched junction bases numbered 9, after V lost 5 bases and J lost 8 bases. This CDR3 spans 14 amino acids. CDR3 sequence reads: CASSPWGGSYEQFF. In DNA form, the CDR3 reads TGTGCCAGCAGCCCTTGGGGGGGGAGCTATGAGCAGTTCTTC.

This chain joins TRBV2 and TRBJ1-2; weak D call: TRBD1 (6 bases). V was pared by 3 bases and J by 2 bases, with 7 bases between. Germline CDR1 and CDR2: SNHLY and FYNNEI. CDR3 size: 13 residues. For the CDR3, the DNA is TGTGCCAGCAGTGACACAGGGAACTATGGCTACACCTTC. Protein sequence: CASSDTGNYGYTF.

The chain combines TRBV9 with TRBJ2-5; a possible D gene is TRBD1 (6 bases). With 6 bases removed from V and 5 bases from J, the gap between germline ends came to 20 bases. Germline assignment: CDR1 SGDLS and CDR2 YYNGEE. CDR3 length equals 15 residues. The CDR3 bases are TGTGCCAGCAACGAGGACAGCGCCGACTGGGAGACCCAGTACTTC. Translation: CASNEDSADWETQYF.

In its sample, this clonotype was seen a few times. The chain combines TRBV12-3 or TRBV12-4 with TRBJ1-5; 7 bases align to TRBD1. J gave up 9 bases and V 5 bases, and 10 bases lay outside the gene matches. This CDR3 region has 14 residues. The DNA for the CDR3 is TGTGCCAGCAGTCAAGGACAGGCGCGTTGGCCCCAGCATTTT. Protein sequence: CASSQGQARWPQHF.

Only a few counts were recorded for this clonotype. The rearrangement joins TRBV4-3 to TRBJ2-1; 9 bases are shared with TRBD2. V was pared by 0 bases and J by 8 bases, with 11 bases of the junction left unmatched. This CDR3 is built from 17 residues. The V gene's germline CDR1 is LGHNA and CDR2 YSLEER. The CDR3 region has the DNA TGCGCCAGCAGCCAAGAATTGCGGGGGGGCAGCGTCGATGAGCAGTTCTTC. Translated, it gives CASSQELRGGSVDEQFF.

The chain combines TRBV29-1 with TRBJ2-3; possible D gene TRBD1, 6 bases. The CDR3 length is 13 residues. From germline, CDR1 is SQVTM and CDR2 ANQGSEA. V lost 7 bases, J lost 2 bases, and 13 bases lay in between. CDR3 coding DNA: TGCAGCGCACGACAGGACGACACAGATACGCAGTATTTT. Protein: CSARQDDTDTQYF.

The chain has TRBV28 and TRBJ1-6; TRBD1 might be the D (5 bases). The CDR3 is made up of 13 amino acids. Trimming stripped 6 bases from V and 7 bases from J, with 10 bases between. Germline CDR1 reads MDHEN; CDR2 reads SYDVKM. The CDR3 spells CASRQDPNSPLHF. The CDR3, as DNA: TGTGCCAGCAGACAGGACCCAAATTCACCCCTCCACTTT.

The chain combines TRBV29-1 with TRBJ2-1, with D possibly TRBD1 on 5 matching bases. Deletions cut 5 bases from V and 8 bases from J, with 13 bases between. In germline, CDR1 is SQVTM, CDR2 ANQGSEA. The CDR3 sequence is 12 residues long. CDR3 protein: CSVPQGWDEQFF. CDR3 coding DNA: TGCAGCGTTCCTCAGGGCTGGGATGAGCAGTTCTTC.

For this clonotype: A junction boundary mismatches the germline segment, possibly from a read error. The rearrangement joins TRBV7-8 to TRBJ2-1; D is ambiguous. CDR3 length: 16 residues. The germline CDR1 and CDR2 sequences are SGHVS and FQNEAQ. CDR3 DNA: TGTGCCAGCAGCTTAGGGATAAGCCTCTCCTACGATGAGCAGTTCTTC. Translation gives CASSLGISLSYDEQFF.

This clonotype was recorded a few times. J is TRBJ1-2 and V is TRBV4-2; a possible D gene is TRBD1 (6 bases). The V and J ends lost 0 bases and 7 bases respectively, with 12 bases between them. In germline, CDR1 is LGHNA, CDR2 YNFKEQ. CDR3 length: 14 residues. The CDR3 region is CASSQDTGASGYTF. The CDR3 bases are TGTGCCAGCAGCCAAGATACGGGGGCCTCTGGCTACACCTTC.

A word on this clonotype: Germline is not matched at one junction end, which may reflect a read error. The rearrangement joins TRBV12-3 or TRBV12-4 to TRBJ2-5; D is unresolved. The CDR3 runs 14 residues. The CDR3 spells CTSSLEAGPRTQYF. CDR3 DNA sequence: TGTACCAGCAGTTTAGAGGCAGGTCCCCGGACCCAGTACTTC.

This clonotype has just a few counts. The chain recombines TRBV20-1 with TRBJ1-2, with 8 positions matching TRBD1. The CDR3 is 17 amino acids. The V and J ends lost 3 bases and 3 bases, in that order; junction bases with no gene match: 15. CDR1 is DFQATT, CDR2 SNEGSKA, per germline (reference sequence). This CDR3 reads CSARVIGSGGADYGYTF. The DNA of the CDR3 is TGCAGTGCTAGGGTAATCGGGTCAGGGGGCGCAGACTATGGCTACACCTTC.

This clonotype was detected once. The final CDR3 position lacks the conserved phenylalanine or tryptophan, pointing to a likely read error. J is TRBJ1-5 and V is TRBV6-6; D is unresolved. Trimming took off 5 bases at V and 4 bases at J, with 15 bases between the two ends. This CDR3 spans 15 amino acids. CDR1 and CDR2 from the germline V gene are MNHNY and SVGAGI (reference sequence). CDR3 protein: CASSPSVESNQPQHC. The CDR3, as DNA: TGTGCCAGCAGTCCCTCTGTCGAGTCTAATCAGCCCCAGCATTGT.

J is TRBJ1-2 and V is TRBV28; D is unclear. Trimming pared 2 bases from V and 4 bases from J, leaving 14 bases between. This CDR3 comprises 15 residues. CDR1 is MDHEN and CDR2 is SYDVKM in the germline V gene. The DNA for the CDR3 is TGTGCCAGCAGTTTAATGTTTGGACCCCGCTATGGCTACACCTTC. This encodes CASSLMFGPRYGYTF.

The chain uses TRBV20-1 and TRBJ1-2; weak D call: TRBD1 (5 bases). This CDR3 spans 17 amino acids. The V and J ends lost 1 base and 1 base respectively, with 19 bases between them. CDR1 and CDR2 from the germline V gene are DFQATT and SNEGSKA (reference sequence). CDR3 DNA sequence: TGCAGTGCTAGAGCCCCGTCCCAATCGGGGGGTAACTATGGCTACACCTTC. This gives the protein CSARAPSQSGGNYGYTF.

The J gene is TRBJ1-2, the V gene TRBV20-1; 8 bases agree with TRBD1. V gave up 2 bases and J gave up 3 bases; unmatched junction bases: 14. CDR3 length equals 17 residues. Germline CDR1 is DFQATT and CDR2 is SNEGSKA (reference sequence). This chain's CDR3 is CSARSRGRAGGDYGYTF. CDR3 in DNA: TGCAGTGCTAGATCCCGGGGCAGGGCAGGGGGCGACTATGGCTACACCTTC.

Only a few counts were recorded for this clonotype. This chain links TRBV7-2 with TRBJ1-1; D possibly corresponds to TRBD1 (5 bases). The CDR3 contains 15 residues. Germline lookup yields CDR1 SGHTA and CDR2 FQGNSA. Trimming cost V 5 bases and J 0 bases, with 13 bases left between them. CDR3 DNA: TGTGCCAGCAGCCCCCGATGGACACTGAACACTGAAGCTTTCTTT. Encoded protein: CASSPRWTLNTEAFF.

This clonotype was observed a few times. The chain recombines TRBV20-1 with TRBJ2-3; D gene ambiguous. Germline values: CDR1 DFQATT, CDR2 SNEGSKA (reference sequence). The V gene lost 6 bases and the J gene lost 1 base, with 11 bases spanning the gap. The CDR3 has 13 residues. The CDR3 region is CSALFEGTDTQYF. The CDR3 nucleotides are TGCAGTGCCCTATTCGAGGGCACAGATACGCAGTATTTT.

V and J are TRBV5-1 and TRBJ2-3; D is uncertain. The CDR3 totals 13 residues. V lost 4 bases and J 11 bases, leaving 17 bases between the germline ends. Germline CDR1 reads SGHRS; CDR2 reads YFSETQ. CDR3 DNA: TGCGCCAGCAGCCTCCCTGGGATTAGTGAGCAGTATTTT. Translation: CASSLPGISEQYF.

This clonotype has just a few counts. The chain couples TRBV29-1 to TRBJ1-2, with 8 bases that match TRBD1. V lost 6 bases to trimming and J lost 6 bases; unmatched junction nucleotides: 6. This CDR3 comprises 12 residues. Per the germline V gene, CDR1 is SQVTM and CDR2 is ANQGSEA. DNA of the CDR3: TGCAGCGTCTCGGACAGGGCGAATGGCTACACCTTC. Translating gives CSVSDRANGYTF. The full variable domain, completed using reference TRBV29-1 and TRBJ1-2, is SAVISQKPSRDICQRGTSLTIQCQVDSQVTMMFWYRQQPGQSLTLIATANQGSEATYESGFVIDKFPISRPNLTFSTLTVSNMSPEDSSIYLCSVSDRANGYTFGSGTRLTVV.

This clonotype was seen a few times. The chain uses TRBV6-5 and TRBJ2-2, with D possibly being TRBD2 (5 bases). Trimming removed 0 bases at V and 4 bases at J, with 6 bases between. This CDR3 is built from 14 residues. Germline CDR1 is MNHEY and CDR2 is SVGAGI. The CDR3 DNA follows: TGTGCCAGCAGTTACTCGCGGGTCACCGGGGAGCTGTTTTTT. Protein sequence: CASSYSRVTGELFF.

The genes are TRBV4-1 and TRBJ1-2; D gene ambiguous. The germline V and J ends were trimmed by 5 bases and 4 bases, with 11 bases remaining between them. Per the germline V gene, CDR1 is MGHRA and CDR2 is YSYEKL. CDR3 length: 13 residues. The CDR3 region is CASSFGEAYGYTF. Here the CDR3 DNA reads TGCGCCAGCAGCTTTGGGGAAGCCTATGGCTACACCTTC.

This clonotype was counted only a few times. This chain uses TRBV3-1 with TRBJ2-1; D gene ambiguous. The CDR3 is 17 residues long. V lost 0 bases, J lost 4 bases, and 16 bases lay in between. The germline CDR1 and CDR2 sequences are LGHDT and YNNKEL (reference sequence). DNA of the CDR3: TGTGCCAGCAGCCAAGAGCATTCGGATAAGGAGTACAATGAGCAGTTCTTC. This sequence encodes CASSQEHSDKEYNEQFF.

The chain has TRBV28 and TRBJ2-7; TRBD1 agrees at 9 bases. Trimming cost V 3 bases and J 6 bases; bases outside gene matches: 6. Per the germline V gene, CDR1 is MDHEN and CDR2 is SYDVKM. This CDR3 comprises 14 residues. CDR3 protein: CASSFEDRGFEQYF. CDR3 nucleotides: TGTGCCAGCAGTTTCGAGGACAGGGGTTTCGAGCAGTACTTC.

On this clonotype itself: A read error may produce the germline difference seen at one junction end. The V and J genes are TRBV2 and TRBJ1-1, with D hard to call. The CDR3 sequence is 14 residues long. Looked up from germline, CDR1 is SNHLY and CDR2 is FYNNEI. In nucleotides, the CDR3 is TGTGCCAGTAGTGCTCGGGCAGCGGGGACTGAAGCTTTCTTT. It specifies CASSARAAGTEAFF.